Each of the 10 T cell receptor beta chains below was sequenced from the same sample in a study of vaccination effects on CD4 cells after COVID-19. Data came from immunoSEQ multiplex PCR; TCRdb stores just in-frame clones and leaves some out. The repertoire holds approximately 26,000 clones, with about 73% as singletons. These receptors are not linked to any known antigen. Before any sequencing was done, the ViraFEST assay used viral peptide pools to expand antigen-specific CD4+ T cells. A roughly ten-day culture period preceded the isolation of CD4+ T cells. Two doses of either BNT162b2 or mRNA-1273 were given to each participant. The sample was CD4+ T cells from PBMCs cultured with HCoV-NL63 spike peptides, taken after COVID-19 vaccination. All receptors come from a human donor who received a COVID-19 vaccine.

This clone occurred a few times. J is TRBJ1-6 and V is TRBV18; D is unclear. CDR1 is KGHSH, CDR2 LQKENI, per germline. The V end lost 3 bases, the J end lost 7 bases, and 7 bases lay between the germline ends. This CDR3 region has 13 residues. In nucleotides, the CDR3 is TGTGCCAGCTCACCGGCACAGAATTCACCCCTCCACTTT. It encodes CASSPAQNSPLHF.

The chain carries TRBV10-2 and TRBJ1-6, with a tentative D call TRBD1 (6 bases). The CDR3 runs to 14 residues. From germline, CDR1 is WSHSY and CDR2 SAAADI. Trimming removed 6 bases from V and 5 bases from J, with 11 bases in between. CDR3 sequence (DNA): TGCGCCAGCAGCGACAGGTCGGATAATTCACCCCTCCACTTT. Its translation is CASSDRSDNSPLHF.

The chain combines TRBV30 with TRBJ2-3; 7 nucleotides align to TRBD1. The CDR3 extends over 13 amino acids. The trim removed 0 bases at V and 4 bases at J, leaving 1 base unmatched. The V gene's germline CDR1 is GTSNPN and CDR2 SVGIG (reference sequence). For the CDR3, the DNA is TGTGCCTGGAGTGTAGGGGGCGCAGATACGCAGTATTTT. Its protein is CAWSVGGADTQYF.

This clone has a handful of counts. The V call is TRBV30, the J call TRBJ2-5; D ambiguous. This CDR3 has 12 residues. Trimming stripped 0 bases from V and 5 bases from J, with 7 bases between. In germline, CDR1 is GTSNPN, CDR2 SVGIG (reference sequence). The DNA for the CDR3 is TGTGCCTGGAGTGTTCACCGGGAGACCCAGTACTTC. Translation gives CAWSVHRETQYF. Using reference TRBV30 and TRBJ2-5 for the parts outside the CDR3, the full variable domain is SQTIHQWPATLVQPVGSPLSLECTVEGTSNPNLYWYRQAAGRGLQLLFYSVGIGQISSEVPQNLSASRPQDRQFILSSKKLLLSDSGFYLCAWSVHRETQYFGPGTRLLVL.

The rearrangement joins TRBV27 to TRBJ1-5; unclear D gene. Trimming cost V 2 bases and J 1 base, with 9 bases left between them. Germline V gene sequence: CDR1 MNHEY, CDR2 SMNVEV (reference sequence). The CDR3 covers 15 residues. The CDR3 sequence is CASSLVGPSNQPQHF. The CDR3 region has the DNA TGTGCCAGCAGTTTAGTCGGACCAAGCAATCAGCCCCAGCATTTT.

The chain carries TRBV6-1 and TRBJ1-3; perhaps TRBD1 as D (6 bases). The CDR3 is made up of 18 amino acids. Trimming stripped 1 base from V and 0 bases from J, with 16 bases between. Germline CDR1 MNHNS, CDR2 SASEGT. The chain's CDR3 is CASSEDRQGRRSGNTIYF. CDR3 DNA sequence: TGTGCCAGCAGTGAAGATCGTCAGGGGCGGCGCTCTGGAAACACCATATATTTT.

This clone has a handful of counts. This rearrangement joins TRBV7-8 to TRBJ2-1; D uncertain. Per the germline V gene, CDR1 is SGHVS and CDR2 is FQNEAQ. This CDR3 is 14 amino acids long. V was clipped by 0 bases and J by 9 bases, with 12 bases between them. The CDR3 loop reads CASSLAGSYVEQFF. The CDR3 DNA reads TGTGCCAGCAGCTTAGCGGGATCGTATGTTGAGCAGTTCTTC.

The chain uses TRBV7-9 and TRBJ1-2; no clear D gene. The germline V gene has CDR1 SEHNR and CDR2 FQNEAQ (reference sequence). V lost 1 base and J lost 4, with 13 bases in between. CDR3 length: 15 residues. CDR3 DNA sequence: TGTGCCAGCAGCTTAGGAGTGGCGGGGTCCTATGGCTACACCTTC. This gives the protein CASSLGVAGSYGYTF.

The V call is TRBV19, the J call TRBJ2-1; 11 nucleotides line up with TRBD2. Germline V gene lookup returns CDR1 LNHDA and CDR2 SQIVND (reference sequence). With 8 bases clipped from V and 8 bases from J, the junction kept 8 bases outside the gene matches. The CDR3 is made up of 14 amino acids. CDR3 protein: CASRRLAGFDEQFF. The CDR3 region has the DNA TGTGCCAGTCGCCGACTAGCGGGATTCGATGAGCAGTTCTTC.

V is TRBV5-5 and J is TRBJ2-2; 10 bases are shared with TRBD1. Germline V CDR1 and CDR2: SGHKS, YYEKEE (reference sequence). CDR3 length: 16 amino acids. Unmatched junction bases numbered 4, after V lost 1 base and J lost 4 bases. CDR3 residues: CASSLRQGALTGELFF. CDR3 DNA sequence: TGTGCCAGCAGCTTGAGACAGGGGGCTCTCACCGGGGAGCTGTTTTTT.